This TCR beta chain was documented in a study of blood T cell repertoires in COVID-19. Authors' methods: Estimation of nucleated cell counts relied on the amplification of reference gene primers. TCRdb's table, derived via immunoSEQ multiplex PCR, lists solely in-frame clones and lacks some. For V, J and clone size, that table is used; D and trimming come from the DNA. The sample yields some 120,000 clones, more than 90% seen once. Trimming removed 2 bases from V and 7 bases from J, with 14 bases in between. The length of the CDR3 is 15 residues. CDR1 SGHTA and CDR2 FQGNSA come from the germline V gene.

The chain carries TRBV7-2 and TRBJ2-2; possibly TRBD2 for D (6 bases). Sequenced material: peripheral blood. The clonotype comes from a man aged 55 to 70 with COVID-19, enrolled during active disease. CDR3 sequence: CASSLSSGRGGELFF. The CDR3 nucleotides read TGTGCCAGCAGCTTATCGTCGGGGCGGGGCGGGGAGCTGTTTTTT.